The 24 T cell receptor beta chains listed next were all sequenced from one sample in a study of shared clonotypes between healthy human individuals. The repertoire was sequenced with immunoSEQ multiplex PCR; TCRdb's copy has only in-frame clones and lacks some. This sample has about 2 million clones; about 95% occur once, and the top ten carry about 0.13%. Sample: naive CD4+ T cells sorted from blood. Specified subset: CD45RA+ positively selected. Receptors originate from a young man in good health.

This clone was seen once. The chain links TRBV27 to TRBJ2-2, with D unclear. The CDR3 is 15 residues long. CDR1 and CDR2 from the germline V gene are MNHEY and SMNVEV (reference sequence). The V end was cut by 5 bases, the J end by 4 bases, with 14 bases between. The CDR3 sequence is CASSPMASGTGELFF. CDR3 coding DNA: TGTGCCAGCAGTCCCATGGCTTCGGGCACCGGGGAGCTGTTTTTT.

This clone was recorded once. The J gene is TRBJ2-2, the V gene TRBV11-3; 7 nucleotides line up with TRBD1. Germline loops: CDR1 SGHNT, CDR2 YENEEA. Unmatched junction bases numbered 9, after V lost 5 bases and J lost 9 bases. This CDR3 contains 14 residues. CDR3 coding DNA: TGTGCCAGCAGCCCAAAACAGGGGAACAGGGAGCTGTTTTTT. Translation: CASSPKQGNRELFF.

J is TRBJ2-7 and V is TRBV2; 7 positions match TRBD1. V trimming: 5 bases; J trimming: 0 bases; junction bases outside the gene matches: 4. The CDR3 has 14 residues. CDR1 is SNHLY and CDR2 is FYNNEI in the germline V gene. This chain's CDR3 is CASSTDRSSYEQYF. Here the CDR3 DNA reads TGTGCCAGCAGTACGGACAGGAGCTCCTACGAGCAGTACTTC.

V gene TRBV6-1 combines with J gene TRBJ1-6, with 9 bases aligning to TRBD1. The CDR3 is 15 amino acids. Trimming at V came to 5 bases and at J to 8 bases, leaving 7 bases not matched to a gene. CDR1 is MNHNS, CDR2 SASEGT, per germline. In nucleotides, the CDR3 is TGTGCCAGCAGTCCTCAGACAGGGGGTTATTCACCCCTCCACTTT. This gives the protein CASSPQTGGYSPLHF.

In regard to this clone: One junction end disagrees with the germline gene, perhaps due to a read error. The chain joins TRBV25-1 to TRBJ2-3; 7 bases line up with TRBD1. The CDR3 consists of 14 residues. CDR1 MGHDK and CDR2 SYGVNS come from the germline V gene. The CDR3 sequence is CASRELGRGTTQYF. Here the CDR3 DNA reads TGTGCCAGCCGTGAACTAGGCAGGGGGACAACGCAGTATTTT.

This rearrangement joins TRBV5-1 to TRBJ2-1; 8 positions agree with TRBD2. The junction had 6 bases not matched to a gene; V was cut back by 0 bases and J by 1 base. Germline V gives CDR1 SGHRS, CDR2 YFSETQ. The CDR3 is 17 amino acids. CDR3 in amino acids: CASSLGRTGGSYNEQFF. The CDR3 nucleotides are TGCGCCAGCAGCTTGGGGAGGACGGGAGGGTCCTACAATGAGCAGTTCTTC.

This clone was counted once. The CDR3 here is CASSESGGNDVRNEQFF. The CDR3 coding sequence is TGTGCCAGCAGTGAATCAGGAGGGAACGATGTGAGGAATGAGCAGTTCTTC. This chain links TRBV25-1 with TRBJ2-1; a possible D gene is TRBD2 (6 bases). The V end was cut by 1 base, the J end by 7 bases, with 20 bases between. CDR1 is MGHDK and CDR2 is SYGVNS in the germline V gene. There are 17 residues in the CDR3.

The chain recombines TRBV28 with TRBJ2-7; D is possibly TRBD1 (6 bases). Germline V gene sequence: CDR1 MDHEN, CDR2 SYDVKM. This CDR3 region has 19 residues. The V end lost 4 bases, the J end lost 0 bases, and 25 bases lay between the germline ends. The DNA of the CDR3 is TGTGCCAGCAGTTGGGCCGACAGGTTCCTTCTAGGGAGCTCCTACGAGCAGTACTTC. This sequence encodes CASSWADRFLLGSSYEQYF.

The chain combines TRBV11-2 with TRBJ1-1; weak D call: TRBD1 (5 bases). Germline V gene lookup returns CDR1 SGHAT and CDR2 FQNNGV. V shed 1 base and J shed 2 bases, with 14 bases lying between them. This CDR3 has 16 residues. The chain's CDR3 is CASSLGYRSTNTEAFF. The CDR3 coding sequence is TGTGCCAGCAGCTTAGGTTACAGGTCAACCAACACTGAAGCTTTCTTT. Full variable domain (missing parts from reference TRBV11-2 and TRBJ1-1): EAGVAQSPRYKIIEKRQSVAFWCNPISGHATLYWYQQILGQGPKLLIQFQNNGVVDDSQLPKDRFSAERLKGVDSTLKIQPAKLEDSAVYLCASSLGYRSTNTEAFFGQGTRLTVV.

The chain carries TRBV5-1 and TRBJ1-1; D perhaps matches TRBD1 (5 bases). The CDR3 consists of 14 residues. Trimming took 4 bases from V and 4 from J, leaving 14 bases between them. Per the germline V gene, CDR1 is SGHRS and CDR2 is YFSETQ. The CDR3 region has the DNA TGCGCCAGCAGCATGAGTCTAGGGGCCACTGAAGCTTTCTTT. Residues: CASSMSLGATEAFF.

The chain links TRBV30 to TRBJ2-5, with a tentative D call TRBD1 (6 bases). CDR3 length: 12 amino acids. The V end was cut by 3 bases, the J end by 7 bases, with 12 bases between. Germline loops: CDR1 GTSNPN, CDR2 SVGIG (reference sequence). The CDR3 loop reads CAWSRGLRTQYF. DNA for the CDR3: TGTGCCTGGAGCAGGGGCTTGAGGACCCAGTACTTC.

To note about this clone: Additional DNA sequences in this sample encode the identical CDR3. The chain is built from TRBV30 and TRBJ2-7; the D gene could be TRBD1 or TRBD2 (5 bases each). V gave up 2 bases and J gave up 0 bases, with 11 bases separating them. Germline V gives CDR1 GTSNPN, CDR2 SVGIG (reference sequence). The CDR3 runs 14 residues. DNA for the CDR3: TGTGCCTGGAGTCCGGGACCCAGCTCCTACGAGCAGTACTTC. It specifies CAWSPGPSSYEQYF.

This rearrangement joins TRBV30 to TRBJ2-5, with D possibly matching TRBD2 (5 bases). Germline CDR1 is GTSNPN and CDR2 is SVGIG (reference sequence). V lost 2 bases and J 5 bases, leaving 18 bases between the germline ends. The CDR3 runs to 15 residues. The CDR3 is CAWSPLESGGETQYF. For the CDR3, the DNA is TGTGCCTGGAGTCCCCTGGAGAGCGGCGGGGAGACCCAGTACTTC.

This chain connects TRBV9 to TRBJ2-3; 9 bases agree with TRBD1. The trim removed 3 bases at V and 3 bases at J, leaving 8 bases unmatched. This CDR3 contains 16 residues. Germline CDR1 SGDLS, CDR2 YYNGEE. In nucleotides, the CDR3 is TGTGCCAGCAGCGCCGGACAGGGGACGTCAACAGATACGCAGTATTTT. Translation: CASSAGQGTSTDTQYF.

Notes on this clone: Other DNA sequences within the sample encode an identical CDR3. V is TRBV28 and J is TRBJ1-4, with TRBD1 matching 7 bases. Germline V CDR1 and CDR2: MDHEN, SYDVKM. The CDR3 totals 15 residues. J lost 0 bases, V lost 3 bases, and 1 base had no gene match. Here the CDR3 DNA reads TGTGCCAGCAGTTTCACAGGGGCAACTAATGAAAAACTGTTTTTT. It specifies CASSFTGATNEKLFF.

The V and J genes are TRBV9 and TRBJ1-2; 10 nucleotides match TRBD1. J lost 5 bases, V lost 1 base, and 8 bases had no gene match. The CDR3 sequence is 16 residues long. CDR1 SGDLS and CDR2 YYNGEE come from the germline V gene. CDR3 sequence (DNA): TGTGCCAGCAGCGTACCCATGACAGGGGGCCGGTATGGCTACACCTTC. It codes for CASSVPMTGGRYGYTF.

The chain carries TRBV11-2 and TRBJ1-5; TRBD1 might be the D (6 bases). The CDR3 spans 17 residues. Trimming took 3 bases from V and 5 from J, leaving 20 bases between them. The germline CDR1 and CDR2 sequences are SGHAT and FQNNGV. The DNA of the CDR3 is TGTGCCAGCAGCTTCTTGAATACACAGGGAAGGGATCAGCCCCAGCATTTT. This codes for CASSFLNTQGRDQPQHF.

The V call is TRBV7-2, the J call TRBJ1-6, with D perhaps TRBD1 (6 bases). Germline-derived CDR1 and CDR2 are SGHTA and FQGNSA. The CDR3 has 19 residues. Trimming stripped 5 bases from V and 0 bases from J, with 20 bases between. CDR3 nucleotides: TGTGCCAGCAGCCAATCGGGGACACGAATCTTCTCCTATAATTCACCCCTCCACTTT. The encoded protein is CASSQSGTRIFSYNSPLHF.

The chain employs TRBV2 and TRBJ1-2; the match to TRBD1 covers 8 bases. Losses at the gene ends were 7 bases for V and 1 base for J; bases not matched to a gene: 8. Per the germline V gene, CDR1 is SNHLY and CDR2 is FYNNEI. CDR3 length: 15 amino acids. The CDR3 spells CASNAGTGSNYGYTF. In DNA form, the CDR3 reads TGTGCCAGCAACGCCGGGACAGGTAGTAACTATGGCTACACCTTC.

This chain joins TRBV2 and TRBJ2-7; D is perhaps TRBD2 (5 bases). Trimming shortened V by 6 bases and J by 2 bases, and 8 bases separated the two germline ends. CDR3 length equals 12 residues. Per germline, CDR1 SNHLY and CDR2 FYNNEI. In DNA form, the CDR3 reads TGTGCCAGCAGCGCAGCGGCCTACGAGCAGTACTTC. Amino acids: CASSAAAYEQYF.

The rearrangement links TRBV4-3 to TRBJ2-7; no definite D call. The V end lost 0 bases, the J end lost 3 bases, and 6 bases lay between the germline ends. The germline CDR1 and CDR2 sequences are LGHNA and YSLEER. The CDR3 is 13 residues long. The CDR3 here is CASSQEVGYEQYF. The CDR3 DNA reads as TGCGCCAGCAGCCAAGAGGTTGGCTACGAGCAGTACTTC.

V usage is TRBV5-1 and J usage is TRBJ2-7, with 9 bases fitting TRBD2. After removal of 0 bases from V and 6 bases from J, the junction contained 16 bases not matched to a gene. Germline-derived CDR1 and CDR2 are SGHRS and YFSETQ. The CDR3 length is 18 residues. This CDR3 reads CASSLGVVAGATVSEQYF. In nucleotides, the CDR3 is TGCGCCAGCAGCTTGGGGGTAGTAGCGGGAGCGACTGTCTCCGAGCAGTACTTC. Full variable domain (outside the CDR3, taken from reference TRBV5-1 and TRBJ2-7): KAGVTQTPRYLIKTRGQQVTLSCSPISGHRSVSWYQQTPGQGLQFLFEYFSETQRNKGNFPGRFSGRQFSNSRSEMNVSTLELGDSALYLCASSLGVVAGATVSEQYFGPGTRLTVT.

The rearrangement uses TRBV7-9 and TRBJ2-2; a possible D gene is TRBD2 (6 bases). The CDR3 contains 16 residues. Trimming stripped 0 bases from V and 6 bases from J, with 14 bases between. Germline lookup yields CDR1 SEHNR and CDR2 FQNEAQ (reference sequence). As DNA, the CDR3 is TGTGCCAGCAGCTTAGCGGTCCGGGAGAAGTCCGGGGAGCTGTTTTTT. Amino acid sequence: CASSLAVREKSGELFF.

Note on this clone: The same CDR3 can be traced to other DNA sequences in this sample. The rearrangement uses TRBV6-5 and TRBJ1-1, with TRBD1 identical over 10 bases. V shed 5 bases and J 5 bases; nucleotides not matched to a gene: 5. Germline V gene sequence: CDR1 MNHEY, CDR2 SVGAGI. The length of the CDR3 is 14 residues. The CDR3 reads CASSRDRGNTEAFF. CDR3 coding DNA: TGTGCCAGCAGTAGGGACAGGGGAAATACTGAAGCTTTCTTT.